Below, 22 T cell receptor beta chains from the same sample are listed, as sequenced in a study of T cell responses to AZD1222 COVID-19 vaccine. The table came from immunoSEQ multiplex PCR; TCRdb's copy has only in-frame clones and leaves some out. The sample lists under 100,000 clones; 88% were seen once. The sample consisted of peripheral blood, taken on day 0 of AZD1222 vaccination. The receptors derive from an adult in good health.

The V call is TRBV30, the J call TRBJ1-6; D is unclear. The CDR3 extends over 11 amino acids. The V end lost 4 bases, the J end lost 8 bases, and 6 bases lay between the germline ends. Germline CDR1 reads GTSNPN; CDR2 reads SVGIG (reference sequence). CDR3 amino acids: CAWNSDSPLHF. The CDR3 coding sequence is TGTGCCTGGAATTCCGATTCACCCCTCCACTTT.

The CDR3 nucleotides are TGTGCCAGCAGTTTTCTCCAGGGAATGGGCTACAATGAGCAGTTCTTC. It translates to CASSFLQGMGYNEQFF. The chain joins TRBV28 to TRBJ2-1; perhaps TRBD1 as D (5 bases). Trimming shortened V by 3 bases and J by 3 bases, and 15 bases separated the two germline ends. The germline gives CDR1 MDHEN, CDR2 SYDVKM. The CDR3 is made up of 16 amino acids.

The chain joins TRBV2 to TRBJ2-2; D may be TRBD2 (6 bases). Germline loops: CDR1 SNHLY, CDR2 FYNNEI. V lost 6 bases and J lost 1, with 9 bases in between. The CDR3 runs 14 residues. Here the CDR3 reads CASRARGNTGELFF. The CDR3 bases are TGTGCCAGCAGAGCGCGGGGGAACACCGGGGAGCTGTTTTTT. Supplemented by reference TRBV2 and TRBJ2-2, the full variable domain reads EPEVTQTPSHQVTQMGQEVILRCVPISNHLYFYWYRQILGQKVEFLVSFYNNEISEKSEIFDDQFSVERPDGSNFTLKIRSTKLEDSAMYFCASRARGNTGELFFGEGSRLTVL.

V gene TRBV28 combines with J gene TRBJ2-2; 8 positions agree with TRBD1. This CDR3 has 15 residues. Germline V lookup: CDR1 MDHEN, CDR2 SYDVKM. V lost 10 bases and J lost 7; bases outside the gene matches: 14. The CDR3 is CATLGAGGAVGELFF. The CDR3 DNA reads as TGTGCCACCCTGGGGGCAGGGGGCGCGGTCGGGGAGCTGTTTTTT.

A single count supports this clone. The genes are TRBV6-5 and TRBJ1-5; D not resolved. The V end was cut by 2 bases, the J end by 4 bases, with 6 bases between. Germline-derived CDR1 and CDR2 are MNHEY and SVGAGI. This CDR3 is 13 amino acids long. The DNA for the CDR3 is TGTGCCAGCAGTTACACCGAGAATCAGCCCCAGCATTTT. This encodes CASSYTENQPQHF.

The V and J genes are TRBV28 and TRBJ1-2; D is unclear. V was trimmed by 7 bases and J by 1 base, leaving 13 bases between them. The CDR3 covers 14 residues. Per germline, CDR1 MDHEN and CDR2 SYDVKM. The CDR3 DNA is TGTGCCAGCACTCTATCCCGGGATAACTATGGCTACACCTTC. It codes for CASTLSRDNYGYTF.

The chain links TRBV2 to TRBJ1-4; TRBD1 is a possible D gene (6 bases). CDR3 length: 16 residues. The V end was cut by 4 bases, the J end by 10 bases, with 22 bases between. Germline CDR1 SNHLY, CDR2 FYNNEI. Here the CDR3 reads CASSVSAGELVVKLFF. The DNA for the CDR3 is TGTGCCAGCAGTGTATCGGCAGGGGAGTTGGTTGTAAAACTGTTTTTT.

The chain couples TRBV7-9 to TRBJ1-4; no reliable D call. Germline-derived CDR1 and CDR2 are SEHNR and FQNEAQ (reference sequence). The CDR3 totals 14 residues. The germline V and J ends were trimmed by 5 bases and 8 bases, with 15 bases remaining between them. This CDR3 is CASSPAEGEEKLFF. CDR3 nucleotides: TGTGCCAGCAGCCCTGCGGAGGGCGAAGAAAAACTGTTTTTT.

The chain links TRBV7-2 to TRBJ1-4; D uncertain. The CDR3 totals 15 residues. Trimming removed 0 bases at V and 6 bases at J, with 11 bases between. The germline gives CDR1 SGHTA, CDR2 FQGNSA. The CDR3 coding sequence is TGTGCCAGCAGCTTAGCGCGGGGTATATATGAAAAACTGTTTTTT. This translates into CASSLARGIYEKLFF.

This clone showed up just once. The chain carries TRBV2 and TRBJ1-2; no clear D gene. Germline values: CDR1 SNHLY, CDR2 FYNNEI. CDR3 length: 12 residues. V dropped 4 bases and J dropped 4 bases, with 7 bases sitting between them. As DNA, the CDR3 is TGTGCCAGCAGTGTTCTCCCCTATGGCTACACCTTC. Protein: CASSVLPYGYTF.

This chain connects TRBV11-2 to TRBJ2-3, with 7 bases lining up with TRBD2. The ends lost 1 base at V and 6 bases at J; junction bases unmatched: 4. CDR3 length: 14 amino acids. Per the germline V gene, CDR1 is SGHAT and CDR2 is FQNNGV. The CDR3 spells CASSLGAGADTQYF. The CDR3 region has the DNA TGTGCCAGCAGCTTAGGGGCGGGAGCGGATACGCAGTATTTT.

This clone turned up a few times. The V gene is TRBV7-3, the J gene TRBJ1-1; D perhaps matches TRBD1 (5 bases). The germline V and J ends were trimmed by 1 base and 14 bases, with 17 bases remaining between them. The CDR3 spans 13 residues. The V gene's germline CDR1 is SGHTA and CDR2 FQGTGA. The CDR3 DNA sequence: TGTGCCAGCAGCTTAAATGGGGCAGGTTCGTGGTTCTTT. Encoded protein: CASSLNGAGSWFF.

The gene calls are TRBV6-2 or TRBV6-3 and TRBJ1-5; no firm D call. CDR3 length: 14 amino acids. Trimming stripped 2 bases from V and 6 bases from J, with 11 bases between. CDR1 and CDR2 (germline): MNHEY, SVGEGT. The CDR3 sequence is CASSYQSPAQPQHF. CDR3 nucleotides: TGTGCCAGCAGTTACCAGAGTCCAGCTCAGCCCCAGCATTTT.

This clone was recorded only once. The chain combines TRBV6-1 with TRBJ1-6, with D possibly being TRBD1 (6 bases). Per germline, CDR1 MNHNS and CDR2 SASEGT. The CDR3 has 13 amino acids. Trimming took 1 base from V and 10 from J, leaving 8 bases between them. CDR3 sequence reads: CASSEGGRSPLHF. Written as DNA, the CDR3 is TGTGCCAGCAGTGAAGGGGGGCGCTCACCCCTCCACTTT.

The chain has TRBV3-1 (or the pseudogene TRBV3-2) and TRBJ1-1, with 8 bases identical to TRBD1. CDR3 length equals 14 residues. Germline CDR1 reads LGHDT; CDR2 reads YNNKEL (reference sequence). Trimming cost V 4 bases and J 4 bases; bases outside gene matches: 5. The CDR3 protein is CASSPGQGLTEAFF. The CDR3 DNA reads as TGTGCCAGCAGCCCCGGACAGGGACTCACTGAAGCTTTCTTT.

This clone was seen only a few times. The chain is built from TRBV12-5 and TRBJ2-3, with a possible D match to TRBD1 (5 bases). CDR1 LGHNT and CDR2 FRNRAP come from the germline V gene. The CDR3 spans 16 residues. V lost 0 bases and J 0 bases, leaving 10 bases between the germline ends. This chain's CDR3 is CASGLVLHRSTDTQYF. CDR3 in DNA: TGTGCTAGTGGTTTGGTACTTCACAGGAGCACAGATACGCAGTATTTT. Full variable domain (outside the CDR3, taken from reference TRBV12-5 and TRBJ2-3): DARVTQTPRHKVTEMGQEVTMRCQPILGHNTVFWYRQTMMQGLELLAYFRNRAPLDDSGMPKDRFSAEMPDATLATLKIQPSEPRDSAVYFCASGLVLHRSTDTQYFGPGTRLTVL.

The chain is built from TRBV11-2 and TRBJ2-1, with D uncertain. With 6 bases removed from V and 5 bases from J, the gap between germline ends came to 11 bases. CDR1 is SGHAT, CDR2 FQNNGV, per germline. The CDR3 length is 13 residues. The CDR3 here is CASSTTYNNEQFF. DNA for the CDR3: TGTGCCAGCAGTACCACATACAACAATGAGCAGTTCTTC.

The V and J genes are TRBV6-5 and TRBJ2-7; D not certain. The V and J ends lost 5 bases and 2 bases respectively, with 7 bases between them. Germline-derived CDR1 and CDR2 are MNHEY and SVGAGI. The CDR3 spans 12 residues. The CDR3 DNA sequence: TGTGCCAGCAGTCCGCAGGCCTACGAGCAGTACTTC. Amino acid sequence: CASSPQAYEQYF.

Written as DNA, the CDR3 is TGCGCCAGCAGCTTGGTTGTGGGGTTGGAGACCCAGTACTTC. The encoded protein is CASSLVVGLETQYF. The chain combines TRBV5-1 with TRBJ2-5; D not certain. The CDR3 is 14 amino acids. Germline V gene sequence: CDR1 SGHRS, CDR2 YFSETQ. The germline V and J ends were trimmed by 0 bases and 5 bases, with 11 bases remaining between them.

The V and J genes are TRBV19 and TRBJ1-4, with TRBD1 matching 8 bases. Trimming at V came to 7 bases and at J to 10 bases, leaving 14 bases not matched to a gene. This CDR3 comprises 15 residues. Germline-derived CDR1 and CDR2 are LNHDA and SQIVND (reference sequence). The DNA for the CDR3 is TGTGCCAGTACCCAAACTGGGACAGGTTTAGGAAAACTGTTTTTT. This encodes CASTQTGTGLGKLFF.

This clone was detected once. This chain uses TRBV6-5 with TRBJ2-5; TRBD1 or TRBD2 may be the D gene (7 bases each). Germline-derived CDR1 and CDR2 are MNHEY and SVGAGI. The ends were cut back, 5 bases at V and 7 bases at J, with 14 bases in the middle. This CDR3 spans 13 amino acids. The CDR3 protein is CASSQGGEGTQYF. As DNA, the CDR3 is TGTGCCAGCAGTCAGGGGGGGGAAGGGACCCAGTACTTC.

The rearrangement links TRBV7-9 to TRBJ2-1, with a tentative D call TRBD2 (5 bases). Trimming removed 0 bases at V and 10 bases at J, with 13 bases between. The germline V gene encodes CDR1 SEHNR and CDR2 FQNEAQ (reference sequence). CDR3 length equals 14 residues. CDR3 DNA sequence: TGTGCCAGCAGCTTAGCGCTAACCGGGGTCGAGCAGTTCTTC. Amino acids: CASSLALTGVEQFF.